The 28 T cell receptor beta chains in this list originate from one sample, sequenced in a study of T cell changes during pregnancy in multiple sclerosis. Clones were read by immunoSEQ multiplex PCR, and TCRdb kept only the in-frame ones, dropping some. The sample records roughly 30,000 clones, about nine tenths being singletons. Sequencing was performed on CD4+ T cells from peripheral blood mononuclear cells, taken in the first trimester of pregnancy. These receptors originate from a female donor in good health, enrolled as a control in a pregnancy study.

The chain couples TRBV6-5 to TRBJ2-7; 7 nucleotides line up with TRBD1. Per germline, CDR1 MNHEY and CDR2 SVGAGI. V lost 2 bases and J lost 4; bases outside the gene matches: 5. This CDR3 spans 14 amino acids. In DNA form, the CDR3 reads TGTGCCAGCAGTTACAACAGGGGAGAATACGAGCAGTACTTC. Translated, it gives CASSYNRGEYEQYF.

V is TRBV7-9 and J is TRBJ1-2; D possibly corresponds to TRBD1 (5 bases). Trimming left V 5 bases short and J 8 bases short, with 30 bases between. CDR3 length: 18 amino acids. CDR1 is SEHNR, CDR2 FQNEAQ, per germline (reference sequence). For the CDR3, the DNA is TGTGCCAGCAGCGACAGCCGTGGCAGGGAATCGCCAAGGTACGGCTACACCTTC. This gives the protein CASSDSRGRESPRYGYTF. The variable domain in full, completed from reference TRBV7-9 and TRBJ1-2, reads DTGVSQNPRHKITKRGQNVTFRCDPISEHNRLYWYRQTLGQGPEFLTYFQNEAQLEKSRLLSDRFSAERPKGSFSTLEIQRTEQGDSAMYLCASSDSRGRESPRYGYTFGSGTRLTVV.

The chain joins TRBV9 to TRBJ2-2; D is uncertain. Germline V CDR1 and CDR2: SGDLS, YYNGEE. Trimming removed 4 bases at V and 6 bases at J, with 16 bases between. The CDR3 extends over 15 amino acids. CDR3 amino acids: CASSSRVPGAGELFF. The CDR3 nucleotides are TGTGCCAGCAGCTCGAGAGTCCCAGGCGCCGGGGAGCTGTTTTTT.

V gene TRBV9 combines with J gene TRBJ1-5; D call uncertain. The CDR3 spans 14 residues. Germline loops: CDR1 SGDLS, CDR2 YYNGEE. V was shortened by 3 bases and J by 5 bases, with 12 bases between the two germline ends. DNA of the CDR3: TGTGCCAGCAGCGCATCCCTGACTGATCAGCCCCAGCATTTT. Translating it yields CASSASLTDQPQHF. Looking up the rest from reference TRBV9 and TRBJ1-5 gives the full variable domain: DSGVTQTPKHLITATGQRVTLRCSPRSGDLSVYWYQQSLDQGLQFLIQYYNGEERAKGNILERFSAQQFPDLHSELNLSSLELGDSALYFCASSASLTDQPQHFGDGTRLSIL.

The count of this clone is one. This chain links TRBV28 with TRBJ2-7, with 8 positions matching TRBD1. Unmatched junction bases numbered 12, after V lost 3 bases and J lost 2 bases. The CDR3 has 17 amino acids. Germline V gives CDR1 MDHEN, CDR2 SYDVKM. The CDR3 spells CASSLALRGPFTYEQYF. The CDR3 DNA sequence: TGTGCCAGCAGTTTGGCCCTCAGGGGGCCCTTTACCTACGAGCAGTACTTC. The entire variable domain, with the rest obtained from reference TRBV28 and TRBJ2-7, is as follows: DVKVTQSSRYLVKRTGEKVFLECVQDMDHENMFWYRQDPGLGLRLIYFSYDVKMKEKGDIPEGYSVSREKKERFSLILESASTNQTSMYLCASSLALRGPFTYEQYFGPGTRLTVT.

This chain uses TRBV6-9 with TRBJ2-2; 12 bases map to TRBD2. The CDR3 has 17 amino acids. Germline CDR1 is MNHGY and CDR2 is SVAAGI. Unmatched junction bases numbered 10, after V lost 6 bases and J lost 5 bases. The CDR3 reads CASSRSTTSGGTGELFF. As DNA, the CDR3 is TGTGCCAGCAGCCGATCCACGACTAGCGGGGGAACCGGGGAGCTGTTTTTT.

This chain uses TRBV25-1 with TRBJ2-5, with TRBD2 matching over 7 bases. V lost 5 bases to trimming and J lost 1 base; unmatched junction nucleotides: 1. This CDR3 spans 13 amino acids. Germline CDR1 reads MGHDK; CDR2 reads SYGVNS. For the CDR3, the DNA is TGTGCCAGCAGTCGGGGGGTCCAAGAGACCCAGTACTTC. Translated, it gives CASSRGVQETQYF.

Regarding this clone: The junction departs from the called germline gene at one end, perhaps through a read error. This chain connects TRBV20-1 to TRBJ2-3; 10 nucleotides line up with TRBD2. Germline loops: CDR1 DFQATT, CDR2 SNEGSKA (reference sequence). This CDR3 region has 10 residues. The CDR3 DNA is TGCAGTGCTAGGGGTCTAGCGGGAGTTTTT. Translation: CSARGLAGVF.

This clone has a single count. The chain links TRBV11-3 to TRBJ1-1; D remains unclear. The CDR3 length is 13 residues. The V end lost 3 bases, the J end lost 7 bases, and 12 bases lay between the germline ends. Germline CDR1 reads SGHNT; CDR2 reads YENEEA. The CDR3: CASSFNPSGEAFF. The CDR3 DNA is TGTGCCAGCAGCTTCAATCCGTCGGGTGAAGCTTTCTTT.

The V and J genes are TRBV11-1 and TRBJ1-1; 7 bases fit TRBD1. This CDR3 has 15 amino acids. V shed 5 bases and J 0 bases; nucleotides not matched to a gene: 6. Germline loops: CDR1 SGHAT, CDR2 FQDESV (reference sequence). The CDR3 is CASSPSGTVNTEAFF. The CDR3 DNA reads as TGTGCCAGCAGCCCGTCCGGGACAGTGAACACTGAAGCTTTCTTT. Using reference TRBV11-1 and TRBJ1-1 for the parts outside the CDR3, the full variable domain is EAEVAQSPRYKITEKSQAVAFWCDPISGHATLYWYRQILGQGPELLVQFQDESVVDDSQLPKDRFSAERLKGVDSTLKIQPAELGDSAMYLCASSPSGTVNTEAFFGQGTRLTVV.

The chain combines TRBV9 with TRBJ2-2; 12 positions agree with TRBD2. Per germline, CDR1 SGDLS and CDR2 YYNGEE. The V and J ends lost 5 bases and 7 bases, in that order; junction bases with no gene match: 3. This CDR3 has 14 residues. The CDR3 bases are TGTGCCAGCAGGACTAGCGGGAGTGGCGGGGAGCTGTTTTTT. Residues: CASRTSGSGGELFF.

This clone has a single count. This chain links TRBV27 with TRBJ1-1; D perhaps matches TRBD1 (5 bases). The CDR3 loop spans 14 amino acids. Trimming pared 6 bases from V and 3 bases from J, leaving 14 bases between. In germline, CDR1 is MNHEY, CDR2 SMNVEV (reference sequence). In DNA form, the CDR3 reads TGTGCCAGCAGCGGGGACTACTTTTACACTGAAGCTTTCTTT. Its protein product is CASSGDYFYTEAFF.

The sample holds a few counts of this clone. V is TRBV11-2 and J is TRBJ2-7, with TRBD2 identical over 7 bases. Germline-derived CDR1 and CDR2 are SGHAT and FQNNGV. Trimming cost V 6 bases and J 0 bases; bases outside gene matches: 8. There are 15 residues in the CDR3. CDR3 nucleotide sequence: TGTGCCAGCAGACGACCGGGAGGAGGCTCCTACGAGCAGTACTTC. Residues: CASRRPGGGSYEQYF.

The V call is TRBV5-1, the J call TRBJ1-2; no clear D. Germline loops: CDR1 SGHRS, CDR2 YFSETQ. CDR3 length: 15 amino acids. Trimming cost V 1 base and J 8 bases, with 18 bases left between them. The CDR3 sequence: CASSLKGGGPGGYTF. For the CDR3, the DNA is TGCGCCAGCAGCTTGAAAGGTGGTGGGCCGGGGGGCTACACCTTC.

The rearrangement joins TRBV7-2 to TRBJ2-3, with TRBD2 identical over 10 bases. Germline V lookup: CDR1 SGHTA, CDR2 FQGNSA. The CDR3 is made up of 15 amino acids. Trimming at V came to 0 bases and at J to 4 bases, leaving 1 base not matched to a gene. The CDR3 DNA sequence: TGTGCCAGCAGCTTAGCCCTAGCGGGGGCAGATACGCAGTATTTT. This sequence encodes CASSLALAGADTQYF.

This chain connects TRBV7-8 to TRBJ1-6; 9 nucleotides agree with TRBD1. Per the germline V gene, CDR1 is SGHVS and CDR2 is FQNEAQ. There are 15 residues in the CDR3. The ends lost 0 bases at V and 19 bases at J; junction bases unmatched: 13. The CDR3 region is CASSLADRGLGGEHF. For the CDR3, the DNA is TGTGCCAGCAGCTTAGCAGACAGGGGGTTGGGCGGGGAACACTTT.

The genes are TRBV6-6 and TRBJ1-1; D is unclear. The length of the CDR3 is 14 residues. Germline CDR1 reads MNHNY; CDR2 reads SVGAGI (reference sequence). Between the trimmed V and J ends, which lost 2 bases and 3 bases, there was a span of 10 bases. CDR3 residues: CASSYTGRDTEAFF. CDR3 DNA sequence: TGTGCCAGCAGTTACACCGGGAGGGACACTGAAGCTTTCTTT.

This clone was recorded once. This chain uses TRBV21-1 with TRBJ1-1. TRBV21-1 is labeled a pseudogene. The CDR3 contains 14 residues. The CDR3 DNA is TGTGCCAGCAGCCAAAGTGGAGGGGACACTGAAGCTTTCTTT. Its protein product is CASSQSGGDTEAFF.

The chain is built from TRBV18 and TRBJ2-3; 10 bases agree with TRBD2. This CDR3 is 17 amino acids long. Germline-derived CDR1 and CDR2 are KGHSH and LQKENI. V lost 5 bases to trimming and J lost 4 bases; unmatched junction nucleotides: 12. The CDR3: CASSAQRAGGRSDTQYF. In DNA form, the CDR3 reads TGTGCCAGCTCAGCCCAGCGAGCGGGGGGGCGCTCAGATACGCAGTATTTT.

The rearrangement uses TRBV7-2 and TRBJ2-5; possibly TRBD1 for D (5 bases). CDR1 and CDR2 from the germline V gene are SGHTA and FQGNSA. This CDR3 has 15 amino acids. The ends were cut back, 5 bases at V and 1 base at J, with 14 bases in the middle. The CDR3, as DNA: TGTGCCAGCAGCCGCCAAGCCCAGGGCCAAGAGACCCAGTACTTC. It encodes CASSRQAQGQETQYF.

V gene TRBV7-2 combines with J gene TRBJ1-2; unclear D gene. The germline CDR1 and CDR2 sequences are SGHTA and FQGNSA. V was trimmed by 2 bases and J by 2 bases, leaving 15 bases between them. CDR3 size: 16 residues. The CDR3 is CASSLYEFTLNYGYTF. CDR3 DNA sequence: TGTGCCAGCAGCTTATACGAATTCACTTTAAACTATGGCTACACCTTC.

This rearrangement joins TRBV29-1 to TRBJ2-3; 10 bases are shared with TRBD2. The CDR3 is 14 residues long. Per germline, CDR1 SQVTM and CDR2 ANQGSEA. V shed 5 bases, J shed 3 bases, and the junction held 5 bases outside the gene matches. The CDR3 sequence: CSVRKLAGTDTQYF. CDR3 nucleotides: TGCAGCGTTCGTAAACTAGCGGGGACAGATACGCAGTATTTT.

The chain is built from TRBV5-1 and TRBJ2-2; the D gene is possibly TRBD1 (6 bases). CDR1 and CDR2 (germline): SGHRS, YFSETQ. Trimming pared 4 bases from V and 0 bases from J, leaving 13 bases between. CDR3 size: 16 residues. The CDR3 coding sequence is TGCGCCAGCAGCCCCACAAGGGGGACGAACACCGGGGAGCTGTTTTTT. This gives the protein CASSPTRGTNTGELFF.

The V and J genes are TRBV6-5 and TRBJ2-5; 8 nucleotides agree with TRBD2. Germline trimming cut 6 bases from V and 6 bases from J; bases unmatched to any gene: 9. Germline CDR1 is MNHEY and CDR2 is SVGAGI. CDR3 length: 14 residues. CDR3 DNA: TGTGCCAGCAGGAGTCGGGGGGGCATCCAGACCCAGTACTTC. Encoded protein: CASRSRGGIQTQYF.

V gene TRBV29-1 combines with J gene TRBJ2-7; D remains ambiguous. Germline CDR1 reads SQVTM; CDR2 reads ANQGSEA. The CDR3 runs to 20 residues. Between the trimmed V and J ends, which lost 6 bases and 3 bases, there was a span of 36 bases. The CDR3 loop reads CSVHTTVHTHDPRGSYEQYF. The CDR3 region has the DNA TGCAGCGTGCACACGACCGTGCACACCCACGACCCCCGCGGCAGCTACGAGCAGTACTTC.

The CDR3 DNA is TGTGCCAGCAGCTCAGCTAGGGACAGGTCCGTCTACGAGCAGTACTTC. As protein: CASSSARDRSVYEQYF. The chain employs TRBV5-4 and TRBJ2-7; TRBD1 matches 8 bases. Germline CDR1 SGHNT, CDR2 YYREEE (reference sequence). J gave up 3 bases and V 3 bases, and 11 bases lay outside the gene matches. This CDR3 contains 16 residues.

The CDR3 reads CASRPGGVQETQYF. CDR3 coding DNA: TGTGCCAGCCGTCCCGGAGGGGTCCAAGAGACCCAGTACTTC. The chain uses TRBV28 and TRBJ2-5; TRBD2 might be the D (6 bases). The length of the CDR3 is 14 residues. With 8 bases removed from V and 1 base from J, the gap between germline ends came to 14 bases. Germline CDR1 MDHEN, CDR2 SYDVKM.

V gene TRBV4-3 combines with J gene TRBJ2-3; 10 bases map to TRBD2. This CDR3 is 15 amino acids long. Per the germline V gene, CDR1 is LGHNA and CDR2 is YSLEER. After removal of 0 bases from V and 10 bases from J, the junction contained 7 bases not matched to a gene. The CDR3 spells CASSQELAGVLSQYF. The CDR3 DNA reads TGCGCCAGCAGCCAAGAGCTAGCGGGAGTCCTATCGCAGTATTTT.